This T cell receptor beta chain was observed in a study of blood T cells in healthy people across ages (dated by TCRdb to 2014 to 2015). Regarding the research as a whole: Template switching captured roughly one uniquely barcoded TCR beta cDNA molecule per two T cells in model experiments. The study measured age-related changes in TCR beta repertoire diversity using deep sequencing normalized with unique cDNA molecular identifiers. Donors were grouped into four age groups: young (average approximately 15 years), middle-aged (39), aged (roughly 62) and long-lived (around 80). To avoid experimental bias, donors of different ages were distributed randomly across sequencing lanes. Two additional independent replicas of 1 million unique cDNA reads from the same blood draw were analyzed for two donors (one aged 18 to 29 and one aged 80 or older). The study at large found these results: Observed TCR beta diversity correlated strongly with the percentage of naive T cells measured by flow cytometry. Observed TCR beta diversity per million T cells fell roughly linearly with age, and a significant reduction was already apparent by age roughly 41. Estimates of total diversity from one million sequenced T cells were regarded as lower bounds and underestimates. Bulk unsorted PBMC profiling prevented conclusive comparison of naive and antigen-experienced compartments. The long-lived group showed more naive CD4+ T cells, fewer expanded clones and increased TCR diversity than the aged group, suggesting age selection. Because the CMV infection status of the donors was unknown, age-related changes in expanded clonotypes may potentially have been confounded.

The protocol used for the library was 5' RACE. This sample was sequenced with an Illumina HiSeq 2500. The second PCR ran for roughly 6 to 11 cycles and used a J-beta primer mix along with a sample-barcoded 5' primer. Each TCR beta cDNA molecule received a unique molecular identifier from a template-switch 5' adaptor carrying 12 random nucleotides. Each sample yielded at least 3 million CDR3-containing paired-end reads. The Mint cDNA synthesis kit, primed by a TRBC-specific oligonucleotide, was used to synthesize first-strand cDNA from all RNA. Following uracil-DNA glycosylase treatment, all cDNA underwent a first 18-cycle PCR with the universal primers M1SS and BC2_uni_R. As for how the authors treated the data: Each sample was normalized by randomly selecting 1 million high-quality reads, each carrying a distinct molecular identifier. Reads with shared molecular identifiers were discarded instead of being binned into consensus sequences. MiTCR, set to a Q25 quality threshold and the strictest error-elimination algorithm, was used for CDR3 identification, clonotype clustering and error correction. A nonparametric unseen species model using Euler transformation provided a lower-bound estimate of total TCR beta diversity. TCRdb reprocessing: public reads trimmed at Q25 with fastp, clones called with MiXCR, in-frame beta chains kept. CDR3 protein sequences are deduplicated, and each keeps its most common genes and DNA. What appears here as the V and J calls and clone size reflects TCRdb's work, not the paper's. The sample table holds approximately 810,000 distinct CDR3 sequences, of which under 30% were seen once. The ten biggest clones cover roughly 17% of the sample.

Systemically healthy Caucasian individuals from Russia, 39 in total and aged roughly 6 to 100 years, were included as donors. Each donor gave approximately 10 milliliters of peripheral blood, collected into EDTA-treated Vacutainer tubes. PBMCs were isolated by Ficoll-Paque density-gradient centrifugation, with at least 7 million obtained per sample. Trizol reagent was used to extract total RNA from the PBMCs, yielding at least 6 micrograms per sample. Naive CD45RAhigh/CD27high T cell percentages were measured by flow cytometry on a PBMC aliquot from every donor. There are many counts of this clonotype. It has no known antigen specificity. Base-call qualities are not available, and no considerably larger clone is one nucleotide away. From the cysteine through the phenylalanine, the CDR3 covers 15 amino acids. Solely the CDR3 DNA is kept, with 45 bases framed from the first base. V and J are trimmed by 5 bases and 3 bases, and the gene matches miss 6 bases of the junction.

The receptor's source is an elderly woman in good health. The chain is encoded by TRBV12-3 or TRBV12-4 joined to TRBJ2-1; TRBD2 lines up with 8 middle nucleotides. The sample taken for sequencing was blood. The CDR3: CASSRAAGGYNEQFF. The nucleotide sequence is TGTGCCAGCAGTAGGGCGGCGGGGGGCTACAATGAGCAGTTCTTC.